Presented here are 30 T cell receptor beta chains from one specimen sequenced in a study of blood T cell repertoires in COVID-19. Sequenced by immunoSEQ multiplex PCR; TCRdb stores in-frame clones only, minus some. Of tens of thousands of clones in the sample, around three quarters were seen once. The sample was peripheral blood. The receptor source for this set is a woman of 80 years or more with active or convalescent COVID-19.

In its sample, this clone was seen once. The V call is TRBV6-6, the J call TRBJ1-6; D is unclear. The CDR3 totals 15 residues. Germline V lookup: CDR1 MNHNY, CDR2 SVGAGI (reference sequence). V shed 2 bases and J shed 0 bases, with 5 bases lying between them. CDR3 amino acids: CASSYESSYNSPLHF. In DNA form, the CDR3 reads TGTGCCAGCAGTTACGAGAGCTCCTATAATTCACCCCTCCACTTT.

The chain uses TRBV7-6 and TRBJ1-1; maybe TRBD1 (5 bases). Germline V gives CDR1 SGHVS, CDR2 FNYEAQ. With 3 bases removed from V and 0 bases from J, the gap between germline ends came to 8 bases. The CDR3 covers 14 residues. This chain's CDR3 is CASSFGGLNTEAFF. The CDR3, as DNA: TGTGCCAGCAGCTTCGGGGGGTTGAACACTGAAGCTTTCTTT.

Many counts were recorded for this clone. The rearrangement joins TRBV7-2 to TRBJ2-3; 8 positions match TRBD1. Germline V gene data show CDR1 as SGHTA and CDR2 as FQGNSA. The length of the CDR3 is 15 residues. Germline trimming cut 7 bases from V and 1 base from J; bases unmatched to any gene: 7. CDR3 region: CASISPTGGTDTQYF. The CDR3 region has the DNA TGTGCCAGCATCTCACCGACAGGGGGCACAGATACGCAGTATTTT.

This chain connects TRBV5-1 to TRBJ2-1; TRBD2 might be the D (6 bases). Per the germline V gene, CDR1 is SGHRS and CDR2 is YFSETQ. V was clipped by 5 bases and J by 8 bases, with 23 bases between them. The CDR3 is 16 amino acids. The CDR3 DNA reads TGCGCCAGCAGAAACGCCGGGGGAGCCAGGGTCTATGAGCAGTTCTTC. Its protein is CASRNAGGARVYEQFF.

The table lists this clone with a few counts. CDR3 sequence (DNA): TGTGCCAGCAGCTTCCCAGGGGAGGGCTACACCTTC. Its protein is CASSFPGEGYTF. The V and J genes are TRBV7-2 and TRBJ1-2; maybe TRBD1 (6 bases). The length of the CDR3 is 12 residues. The V gene's germline CDR1 is SGHTA and CDR2 FQGNSA. V lost 3 bases and J lost 8, with 10 bases in between.

The V gene is TRBV6-5, the J gene TRBJ2-1; maybe TRBD2 (6 bases). Trimming took 2 bases from V and 4 from J, leaving 9 bases between them. This CDR3 has 14 residues. CDR1 is MNHEY, CDR2 SVGAGI, per germline. CDR3 sequence: CASSYHGTYNEQFF. As DNA, the CDR3 is TGTGCCAGCAGTTACCACGGGACTTACAATGAGCAGTTCTTC.

The chain is built from TRBV9 and TRBJ2-3; 10 nucleotides match TRBD2. The CDR3 covers 16 residues. J was trimmed by 6 bases and V by 3 bases; bases with no gene match: 10. CDR1 SGDLS and CDR2 YYNGEE come from the germline V gene. The CDR3 DNA is TGTGCCAGCAGCGGAAGGACTAGCGGCCCGAGGGATACGCAGTATTTT. It yields the protein CASSGRTSGPRDTQYF. The full variable domain, in which reference TRBV9 and TRBJ2-3 provide the parts outside the CDR3, is DSGVTQTPKHLITATGQRVTLRCSPRSGDLSVYWYQQSLDQGLQFLIQYYNGEERAKGNILERFSAQQFPDLHSELNLSSLELGDSALYFCASSGRTSGPRDTQYFGPGTRLTVL.

The CDR3 DNA is TGCGCCAGCAGCTTGGTACTAGGTTCGGGTGAGCAGTTCTTC. Translating gives CASSLVLGSGEQFF. The chain has TRBV5-1 and TRBJ2-1, with D perhaps TRBD2 (5 bases). CDR3 length: 14 amino acids. The V and J ends lost 0 bases and 9 bases respectively, with 13 bases between them. The germline CDR1 and CDR2 sequences are SGHRS and YFSETQ.

This clone was seen repeatedly, ten times or more. The CDR3 bases are TGTGCCACCAGAGGGGGGGGGCTGGGTGATACGCAGTATTTT. Protein product: CATRGGGLGDTQYF. The genes are TRBV6-5 and TRBJ2-3; D possibly corresponds to TRBD2 (7 bases). Trimming left V 10 bases short and J 6 bases short, with 20 bases between. CDR3 length: 14 amino acids. The germline V gene encodes CDR1 MNHEY and CDR2 SVGAGI.

This clone was found a few times. The chain employs TRBV9 and TRBJ1-2, with D hard to call. The CDR3 consists of 13 residues. Trimming pared 3 bases from V and 2 bases from J, leaving 8 bases between. Germline V gene lookup returns CDR1 SGDLS and CDR2 YYNGEE. The CDR3 bases are TGTGCCAGCAGCGGTACAGTGAACTATGGCTACACCTTC. This codes for CASSGTVNYGYTF.

The genes are TRBV28 and TRBJ2-7, with 9 bases aligning to TRBD2. Germline V CDR1 and CDR2: MDHEN, SYDVKM. J was trimmed by 6 bases and V by 6 bases; bases with no gene match: 12. This CDR3 contains 15 residues. Written as DNA, the CDR3 is TGTGCCAGCAGACCTCCGGGACTAGCCCTAATCGAGCAGTACTTC. Residues: CASRPPGLALIEQYF.

The chain carries TRBV9 and TRBJ2-1, with D perhaps matching TRBD2 (6 bases). Germline lookup yields CDR1 SGDLS and CDR2 YYNGEE. CDR3 length equals 15 residues. Trimming removed 0 bases at V and 9 bases at J, with 16 bases between. CDR3 sequence (DNA): TGTGCCAGCAGCGTAGCGGGAGCCACCCTAACTGAGCAGTTCTTC. It yields the protein CASSVAGATLTEQFF.

There are many counts of this clone. V and J are TRBV5-1 and TRBJ2-2, with a tentative D call TRBD2 (6 bases). The germline V gene has CDR1 SGHRS and CDR2 YFSETQ. The CDR3 runs to 15 residues. V was clipped by 6 bases and J by 0 bases, with 12 bases between them. CDR3 sequence reads: CASKRALTNTGELFF. The CDR3 DNA reads as TGCGCCAGCAAGCGGGCACTGACGAACACCGGGGAGCTGTTTTTT.

The V gene is TRBV6-5, the J gene TRBJ2-1; TRBD1 matches 7 bases. The junction had 10 bases not matched to a gene; V was cut back by 5 bases and J by 15 bases. This CDR3 region has 12 residues. Germline CDR1 and CDR2: MNHEY and SVGAGI. The CDR3 reads CASSPRQGSRFF. The CDR3 coding sequence is TGTGCCAGCAGTCCGAGACAGGGATCACGGTTCTTC.

The chain links TRBV11-2 to TRBJ2-5, with TRBD1 as a possible D gene (5 bases). Germline CDR1 SGHAT, CDR2 FQNNGV. The V gene lost 1 base and the J gene lost 5 bases, with 14 bases spanning the gap. The CDR3 length is 15 residues. The CDR3 coding sequence is TGTGCCAGCAGCTTAGGCCCCCAGGGTGGGGAGACCCAGTACTTC. Translating it yields CASSLGPQGGETQYF.

This chain joins TRBV25-1 and TRBJ2-5; maybe TRBD2 (7 bases). In germline, CDR1 is MGHDK, CDR2 SYGVNS. The length of the CDR3 is 15 residues. V lost 3 bases, J lost 6 bases, and 17 bases lay in between. CDR3 amino acids: CASSEGGGLAKTQYF. DNA of the CDR3: TGTGCCAGCAGTGAGGGCGGGGGCTTGGCAAAGACCCAGTACTTC. The whole variable domain, filled in from reference TRBV25-1 and TRBJ2-5, reads EADIYQTPRYLVIGTGKKITLECSQTMGHDKMYWYQQDPGMELHLIHYSYGVNSTEKGDLSSESTVSRIRTEHFPLTLESARPSHTSQYLCASSEGGGLAKTQYFGPGTRLLVL.

This sequence joins TRBV5-1 and TRBJ2-2; 7 nucleotides agree with TRBD1. The CDR3 has 15 residues. Germline assignment: CDR1 SGHRS and CDR2 YFSETQ. Trimming cost V 3 bases and J 2 bases; bases outside gene matches: 4. The CDR3 sequence: CASSYGTVNTGELFF. The CDR3 DNA sequence: TGCGCCAGCAGCTATGGGACAGTAAACACCGGGGAGCTGTTTTTT.

In this sample, this clone turned up a few times. V usage is TRBV10-2 and J usage is TRBJ1-6, with a weak D call TRBD1 (5 bases). The ends were cut back, 8 bases at V and 7 bases at J, with 15 bases in the middle. This CDR3 is 14 amino acids long. Germline CDR1 WSHSY, CDR2 SAAADI. CDR3 sequence reads: CASADSIGNSPLHF. CDR3 DNA sequence: TGCGCCAGCGCTGACAGCATCGGCAATTCACCCCTCCACTTT.

The CDR3 sequence: CASSSGTSSYEQYF. For the CDR3, the DNA is TGTGCCAGCAGCTCCGGGACATCTTCCTACGAGCAGTACTTC. This rearrangement joins TRBV5-6 to TRBJ2-7; the D gene is possibly TRBD1 (6 bases). The germline V gene has CDR1 SGHDT and CDR2 YYEEEE. V was trimmed by 3 bases and J by 1 base, leaving 11 bases between them. This CDR3 region has 14 residues. Looking up the rest from reference TRBV5-6 and TRBJ2-7 gives the full variable domain: DAGVTQSPTHLIKTRGQQVTLRCSPKSGHDTVSWYQQALGQGPQFIFQYYEEEERQRGNFPDRFSGHQFPNYSSELNVNALLLGDSALYLCASSSGTSSYEQYFGPGTRLTVT.

The chain joins TRBV6-5 to TRBJ1-1; D remains unclear. The ends were cut back, 8 bases at V and 4 bases at J, with 17 bases in the middle. CDR3 length: 14 amino acids. Germline CDR1 MNHEY, CDR2 SVGAGI. CDR3 region: CASRSEVRGTEAFF. The CDR3 DNA is TGTGCCAGCCGGTCGGAGGTAAGAGGCACTGAAGCTTTCTTT.

The rearrangement uses TRBV7-2 and TRBJ2-1; D is undetermined. Looked up from germline, CDR1 is SGHTA and CDR2 is FQGNSA. V lost 4 bases and J 13 bases, leaving 11 bases between the germline ends. There are 11 residues in the CDR3. The chain's CDR3 is CASSSRDFQFF. CDR3 DNA: TGTGCCAGCAGCTCCCGAGACTTTCAGTTCTTC.

V and J are TRBV5-8 and TRBJ1-4; TRBD1 matches 9 bases. Germline CDR1 reads SGHTS; CDR2 reads YDEGEE. With 4 bases clipped from V and 0 bases from J, the junction kept 7 bases outside the gene matches. The CDR3 covers 17 residues. The CDR3 is CASSTGTGTATNEKLFF. The CDR3 nucleotides are TGTGCCAGCAGCACGGGGACAGGGACGGCAACTAATGAAAAACTGTTTTTT. Full variable domain (rest looked up from reference TRBV5-8 and TRBJ1-4): EAGVTQSPTHLIKTRGQQATLRCSPISGHTSVYWYQQALGLGLQFLLWYDEGEERNRGNFPPRFSGRQFPNYSSELNVNALELEDSALYLCASSTGTGTATNEKLFFGSGTQLSVL.

The genes are TRBV4-1 and TRBJ1-2; 9 nucleotides line up with TRBD1. This CDR3 contains 18 residues. Trimming took 0 bases from V and 0 from J; bases not matched to a gene: 8. The V gene's germline CDR1 is MGHRA and CDR2 YSYEKL. In nucleotides, the CDR3 is TGCGCCAGCAGCCAAGATCATAGGACAGGGGACGCTAACTATGGCTACACCTTC. Encoded protein: CASSQDHRTGDANYGYTF.

The chain uses TRBV2 and TRBJ2-7; D ambiguous. In germline, CDR1 is SNHLY, CDR2 FYNNEI. The V end was cut by 3 bases, the J end by 1 base, with 10 bases between. This CDR3 is built from 14 residues. CDR3 in DNA: TGTGCCAGCAGTGATTCGCGCGGATCCTACGAGCAGTACTTC. Translated, it gives CASSDSRGSYEQYF.

The chain has TRBV6-5 and TRBJ2-2, with 8 nucleotides matching TRBD1. With V trimmed by 2 bases and J by 6 bases, 8 bases remained unmatched. The CDR3 totals 16 residues. Germline V lookup: CDR1 MNHEY, CDR2 SVGAGI. CDR3: CASSYPTGVVAGELFF. CDR3 sequence (DNA): TGTGCCAGCAGTTACCCGACAGGGGTCGTGGCCGGGGAGCTGTTTTTT.

The rearrangement joins TRBV7-9 to TRBJ1-1; tentatively, D is TRBD1 (5 bases). Germline assignment: CDR1 SEHNR and CDR2 FQNEAQ (reference sequence). Deletions cut 5 bases from V and 4 bases from J, with 11 bases between. This CDR3 has 13 amino acids. The CDR3 is CASSLGGFTEAFF. In DNA form, the CDR3 reads TGTGCCAGCAGCCTGGGGGGGTTCACTGAAGCTTTCTTT. Full variable domain (missing parts from reference TRBV7-9 and TRBJ1-1): DTGVSQNPRHKITKRGQNVTFRCDPISEHNRLYWYRQTLGQGPEFLTYFQNEAQLEKSRLLSDRFSAERPKGSFSTLEIQRTEQGDSAMYLCASSLGGFTEAFFGQGTRLTVV.

The chain links TRBV2 to TRBJ2-3; 10 nucleotides agree with TRBD2. The CDR3 consists of 15 residues. Germline trimming cut 4 bases from V and 4 bases from J; bases unmatched to any gene: 5. Germline lookup yields CDR1 SNHLY and CDR2 FYNNEI. The CDR3 loop is CASSVLLAGSDTQYF. CDR3 sequence (DNA): TGTGCCAGCAGTGTCTTACTAGCGGGGTCAGATACGCAGTATTTT.

The chain carries TRBV12-5 and TRBJ2-3, with 10 nucleotides matching TRBD1. The CDR3 length is 15 residues. Per the germline V gene, CDR1 is LGHNT and CDR2 is FRNRAP. Trimming at V came to 7 bases and at J to 5 bases, leaving 9 bases not matched to a gene. CDR3: CASALGQGYKDTQYF. CDR3 sequence (DNA): TGTGCTAGTGCGTTGGGACAGGGGTATAAAGATACGCAGTATTTT.

The chain carries TRBV10-3 and TRBJ1-2, with D uncertain. Germline V gene lookup returns CDR1 ENHRY and CDR2 SYGVKD. V dropped 0 bases and J dropped 8 bases, with 10 bases sitting between them. This CDR3 contains 13 residues. CDR3 amino acids: CAISESVAAGYTF. CDR3 coding DNA: TGTGCCATCAGTGAGTCGGTGGCCGCAGGCTACACCTTC.

This chain links TRBV7-2 with TRBJ1-1, with D possibly matching TRBD1 (5 bases). The V gene's germline CDR1 is SGHTA and CDR2 FQGNSA. The CDR3 runs 15 residues. V lost 3 bases, J lost 1 base, and 12 bases lay in between. The CDR3 nucleotides read TGTGCCAGCAGCTTTGCTGGGGGGGGGAACACTGAAGCTTTCTTT. It codes for CASSFAGGGNTEAFF.